The TCR beta chain under discussion was sequenced for a study of OX40 agonist ivuxolimab in advanced cancers. For context, the study as a whole: Ivuxolimab was a fully human IgG2 agonistic monoclonal antibody targeting the costimulatory receptor OX40 (CD134). Intravenous ivuxolimab was administered to patients every 2 weeks at six dose levels: 0.01, 0.1, 0.3, 1.5, 3 and 10 mg/kg. Among the roughly 50 dose-escalation patients, roughly 20 had hepatocellular carcinoma, around 15 melanoma, 9 renal cell carcinoma and 9 head and neck cancer. A male proportion of about 79% and a mean age of about 60 years, ranging from about 20 to 80, were recorded for the dose-escalation cohort. Prior anti-PD-1, anti-PD-L1 or anti-CTLA-4 therapy was permitted, and checkpoint inhibitors had been received by about two fifths of dose-escalation patients. Partial responses occurred in three dose-escalation patients: two with cutaneous melanoma and one with hepatocellular carcinoma. Peripheral TCRbeta sequencing aimed to test whether ivuxolimab altered TCR sequence diversity and caused clonal T-cell expansion. The monotherapy dose-escalation portion (N ≈ 50 patients) of the phase I ivuxolimab trial is reported in the paper. The study at large found these results: On average, CD8+ T cells showed more expanded clones than CD4+ T cells after ivuxolimab. Antigen specificity was not determined for the clonally expanded peripheral T cells. Clonal expansion of both CD4+ and CD8+ blood T cells was observed from baseline to week 6 at doses 0.1 to 3.0 mg/kg. Low levels of normalized T-cell clonal expansion were also seen in some patients who did not respond. In partial responders in the 0.1-3.0 mg/kg groups, normalized peripheral clonal expansion was found to be among the lowest, especially among CD8+ T cells.

For sequencing of the TCRbeta CDR3 region, genomic DNA was extracted from the sorted cells. TCRbeta CDR3 regions were sequenced using the immunoSEQ Assay. Entries here come from immuneACCESS through TCRdb and include only in-frame sequences with V and J called. Some clones fail to appear in such tables; in the studies checked, an unresolved V gene covers under half of the shortfall, and the cause of the remainder is unknown. Within this sample are about 56,000 clones, with less than 85% of them counted one time only. The ten most abundant clones make up around 3.6% of the sample. Patients with autoimmune disease history or receiving systemic immunosuppression were excluded from the trial. Peripheral blood for TCR sequencing was collected from all dose cohorts at baseline, on cycle 4 day 1, and on cycle 7 day 1. The samples were drawn from a first-in-human, open-label, multicenter phase I dose-escalation trial of ivuxolimab. Adults with locally advanced or metastatic head and neck squamous cell, hepatocellular, melanoma or renal cell carcinoma were enrolled in the trial. Before TCR sequencing, CD4+ T cells and CD8+ T cells were sorted from peripheral blood as separate populations.

CDR1 and CDR2 were assigned from the germline V gene (reference sequence) as MNHEY and SMNVEV. V is trimmed back by 7 bases and J by 2 bases, and the junction contains 11 bases that no gene match accounts for. The CDR3 runs 16 residues from the cysteine to the phenylalanine. The read is trimmed to its CDR3 DNA, 48 bases read in frame from base 1. With regard to this clone: Its target antigen remains unknown. No clone much larger than this one lies a single base away; base qualities are absent.

The sequence came from an adult with an advanced solid tumor such as melanoma, head and neck, liver or kidney cancer. The sequence is built from TRBV27 and TRBJ1-2, with 9 central nucleotides matching TRBD1. The source was CD4+ or CD8+ T cells sorted from blood, collected in a trial of the OX40 agonist ivuxolimab. The nucleotide sequence reads as follows: TGTGCCAGCACCGCACTCCAGGGACAGGGCAACTATGGCTACACCTTC. This codes for CASTALQGQGNYGYTF.